The 12 T cell receptor beta chains below come from one sample, sequenced in a study of CXCR3-negative and CXCR3-positive naive CD8 T cells. Their antigen targets remain unknown. The authors made the TRB cDNA libraries by 5' RACE using UMI labels. Following a re-call of the 5' RACE reads, TCRdb has one entry per CDR3 protein and lacks DNA. With approximately 120,000 distinct CDR3 sequences in the sample, the ten largest clones hold just over 0.35%. Study findings and constraints: TRB CDR3s of CXCR3-positive naive cells were more hydrophobic than those of CXCR3-negative naive cells.

The source material was naive CXCR3+ CD8+ T cells from blood. Sample subset: CD45RO-CCR7+CD27+CD95- naive CD8+ T cells expressing CXCR3 (TNR3+). These TCRs come from a human donor in good health. Some clones in this sample may be carry-over from other donors' samples.

The chain joins TRBV5-1 to TRBJ1-6. Germline CDR1 reads SGHRS; CDR2 reads YFSETQ. This CDR3 region has 21 residues. CDR3 sequence: CASSPIPLQEILRSDNSPLHF.

The CDR3 region is CATSRDRDRGLNEQFF. The chain is built from TRBV15 and TRBJ2-1; the TRBD1 assignment by TCRdb is unverifiable without DNA. The CDR3 is made up of 16 amino acids. CDR1 and CDR2 (germline): LNHNV, YYDKDF (reference sequence).

The chain couples TRBV7-9 to TRBJ1-2; no DNA is available, so the TRBD1 call from TCRdb remains unchecked. The CDR3 contains 16 residues. Germline lookup yields CDR1 SEHNR and CDR2 FQNEAQ (reference sequence). CDR3 sequence reads: CASSVGRGVTGPGYTF.

V gene TRBV7-9 combines with J gene TRBJ2-5. The CDR3 length is 13 residues. CDR1 and CDR2 from the germline V gene are SEHNR and FQNEAQ (reference sequence). The CDR3 reads CASSPIRQETQYF.

The chain uses TRBV15 and TRBJ2-3; TCRdb calls TRBD2, which cannot be checked without DNA. This CDR3 is 14 amino acids long. The V gene's germline CDR1 is LNHNV and CDR2 YYDKDF (reference sequence). CDR3 protein: CATSRGVPTDTQYF. The whole variable domain, filled in from reference TRBV15 and TRBJ2-3, reads DAMVIQNPRYQVTQFGKPVTLSCSQTLNHNVMYWYQQKSSQAPKLLFHYYDKDFNNEADTPDNFQSRRPNTSFCFLDIRSPGLGDTAMYLCATSRGVPTDTQYFGPGTRLTVL.

CDR3 loop: CAWVDSTYNEQFF. This sequence joins TRBV30 and TRBJ2-1; TCRdb's assignment of TRBD1 cannot be checked, as there is no DNA. The CDR3 is 13 residues long. Germline CDR1 reads GTSNPN; CDR2 reads SVGIG (reference sequence).

The V call is TRBV7-3, the J call TRBJ2-1; checking the TCRdb D call of TRBD2 is not possible without DNA. CDR1 is SGHTA and CDR2 is FQGTGA in the germline V gene. CDR3 length equals 15 residues. Here the CDR3 reads CASSLLAGGTNEQFF.

The V gene is TRBV9, the J gene TRBJ2-7; without DNA, the TCRdb call of TRBD1 cannot be checked. This CDR3 contains 15 residues. Germline CDR1 and CDR2: SGDLS and YYNGEE. The CDR3 spells CASSAGTGDSYEQYF.

This chain joins TRBV29-1 and TRBJ2-5. This CDR3 contains 11 residues. Germline V gives CDR1 SQVTM, CDR2 ANQGSEA. CDR3 amino acids: CSVESQLTQYF.

J is TRBJ2-1 and V is TRBV23-1; the D gene TCRdb calls, TRBD2, cannot be checked with no DNA. TRBV23-1 is known as an ORF, though its function is uncertain. The CDR3 has 18 residues. CDR3 in amino acids: CASSQPPGLALTYNEQFF.

The V gene is TRBV7-9, the J gene TRBJ2-3. Germline V gives CDR1 SEHNR, CDR2 FQNEAQ (reference sequence). CDR3 length: 15 amino acids. CDR3 amino acids: CASSLEGSTRDTQYF. The full variable domain, with the rest looked up from reference TRBV7-9 and TRBJ2-3, is DTGVSQNPRHKITKRGQNVTFRCDPISEHNRLYWYRQTLGQGPEFLTYFQNEAQLEKSRLLSDRFSAERPKGSFSTLEIQRTEQGDSAMYLCASSLEGSTRDTQYFGPGTRLTVL.

This chain joins TRBV13 and TRBJ1-1; the D gene TCRdb calls, TRBD1, cannot be checked with no DNA. CDR1 and CDR2 from the germline V gene are PRHDT and FYEKMQ (reference sequence). The CDR3 sequence is 16 residues long. CDR3 residues: CASLGPVGTANTEAFF.